A single sample is the source of the 17 T cell receptor beta chains below, sequenced in a study of Ad26.COV2.S vaccination and SARS-CoV-2 variants. The sample's treatment: roughly 20 received Ad26.COV2.S at low or high dose, single or two shots; roughly five received placebo; per-sample allocation not given. Vaccine and placebo recipients were sampled on day 63 after the first injection. Using immunoSEQ multiplex PCR, the repertoire was profiled, and TCRdb retains in-frame clones only, with some absent. The sample holds roughly 450,000 clones, 90% seen once. Sequencing used peripheral blood, obtained in a trial of Ad26.COV2.S vaccine versus placebo. Receptors originate from a person between 18 and 60 years old who received the Ad26.COV2.S COVID-19 vaccine or a placebo.

This clone has just a few counts. The genes are TRBV19 and TRBJ1-5; 7 bases are a match to TRBD1. V lost 7 bases, J lost 9 bases, and 24 bases stayed unmatched. The germline gives CDR1 LNHDA, CDR2 SQIVND (reference sequence). The CDR3 length is 18 residues. The CDR3 DNA reads TGTGCCAGTACCCCAACCATCTTCGACAGGGTGGCTGTAAGGCCCCAGCATTTT. As protein: CASTPTIFDRVAVRPQHF.

The chain is built from TRBV2 and TRBJ1-5; D remains unclear. Looked up from germline, CDR1 is SNHLY and CDR2 is FYNNEI. The CDR3 runs to 17 residues. V was shortened by 2 bases and J by 0 bases, with 14 bases between the two germline ends. As DNA, the CDR3 is TGTGCCAGCAGTGAAACGGGCAGGAGAAATAGCAATCAGCCCCAGCATTTT. Its protein is CASSETGRRNSNQPQHF.

The CDR3 DNA reads TGTGCCAGCAGCCAGGACAGGGAAGATAGGAATGAGCAGTTCTTC. Its protein is CASSQDREDRNEQFF. The V call is TRBV6-2 or TRBV6-3, the J call TRBJ2-1; 8 bases align to TRBD1. This CDR3 comprises 15 residues. Per germline, CDR1 MNHEY and CDR2 SVGEGT. Trimming at V came to 6 bases and at J to 7 bases, leaving 11 bases not matched to a gene.

The chain uses TRBV11-3 and TRBJ2-7, with 9 bases identical to TRBD1. The CDR3 loop spans 14 amino acids. Unmatched junction bases numbered 5, after V lost 3 bases and J lost 5 bases. Germline-derived CDR1 and CDR2 are SGHNT and YENEEA. The chain's CDR3 is CASSFRDRDHEQYF. In nucleotides, the CDR3 is TGTGCCAGCAGCTTCCGGGACAGGGACCACGAGCAGTACTTC. The full variable domain, in which reference TRBV11-3 and TRBJ2-7 provide the parts outside the CDR3, is EAGVVQSPRYKIIEKKQPVAFWCNPISGHNTLYWYLQNLGQGPELLIRYENEEAVDDSQLPKDRFSAERLKGVDSTLKIQPAELGDSAVYLCASSFRDRDHEQYFGPGTRLTVT.

This chain links TRBV2 with TRBJ2-3; 8 nucleotides match TRBD2. CDR1 is SNHLY and CDR2 is FYNNEI in the germline V gene. This CDR3 is built from 15 residues. Losses at the gene ends were 11 bases for V and 3 bases for J; bases not matched to a gene: 13. CDR3 bases: TGTGCCTCCCGAAGGGGAGCGGGAGTAACAGATACGCAGTATTTT. This gives the protein CASRRGAGVTDTQYF.

The rearrangement joins TRBV6-5 to TRBJ1-2; D gene uncertain. Germline lookup yields CDR1 MNHEY and CDR2 SVGAGI. V was clipped by 6 bases and J by 5 bases, with 10 bases between them. The CDR3 is 12 residues long. DNA for the CDR3: TGTGCCAGCAGCAACGAGGGATATGGCTACACCTTC. As protein: CASSNEGYGYTF.

This chain links TRBV7-3 with TRBJ2-1; D unclear. With 4 bases removed from V and 0 bases from J, the gap between germline ends came to 4 bases. The V gene's germline CDR1 is SGHTA and CDR2 FQGTGA. This CDR3 contains 13 residues. The CDR3 nucleotides read TGTGCCAGCAGCTCGAGCTCCTACAATGAGCAGTTCTTC. It yields the protein CASSSSSYNEQFF.

V usage is TRBV2 and J usage is TRBJ2-7, with 13 bases aligning to TRBD2. CDR3 length equals 14 residues. CDR1 is SNHLY, CDR2 FYNNEI, per germline. V was clipped by 6 bases and J by 1 base; unmatched bases: 0. For the CDR3, the DNA is TGTGCCAGCAGGGGACTAGCGGGGTCCTACGAGCAGTACTTC. As protein: CASRGLAGSYEQYF.

This chain joins TRBV4-3 and TRBJ2-7; 10 bases agree with TRBD2. Germline V gives CDR1 LGHNA, CDR2 YSLEER. The CDR3 loop spans 16 amino acids. V was pared by 1 base and J by 4 bases, with 7 bases of the junction left unmatched. The CDR3 sequence is CASSQGGLAGVYEQYF. For the CDR3, the DNA is TGCGCCAGCAGCCAAGGGGGTCTAGCGGGAGTTTACGAGCAGTACTTC.

The rearrangement uses TRBV28 and TRBJ1-3; D unclear. Germline V gene sequence: CDR1 MDHEN, CDR2 SYDVKM. The CDR3 runs 15 residues. Trimming stripped 6 bases from V and 0 bases from J, with 12 bases between. CDR3 region: CASSSREGSGNTIYF. CDR3 DNA: TGTGCCAGCAGCTCCCGAGAGGGCTCTGGAAACACCATATATTTT.

As concerns this clone: This sample also contains other DNA sequences that code for the same CDR3. J is TRBJ2-7 and V is TRBV27, with unresolved D. Germline CDR1 reads MNHEY; CDR2 reads SMNVEV (reference sequence). The CDR3 has 14 residues. Trimming took off 0 bases at V and 3 bases at J, with 9 bases between the two ends. The CDR3 DNA reads as TGTGCCAGCAGTTTATCGTTAGGTGGCTACGAGCAGTACTTC. As protein: CASSLSLGGYEQYF.

The rearrangement uses TRBV10-2 and TRBJ2-7; D may be TRBD1 or TRBD2 (5 bases each). Germline loops: CDR1 WSHSY, CDR2 SAAADI. The CDR3 has 12 amino acids. Trimming pared 10 bases from V and 3 bases from J, leaving 13 bases between. The CDR3 is CATTGRNYEQYF. The DNA for the CDR3 is TGCGCCACCACGGGGCGGAACTACGAGCAGTACTTC.

This sequence joins TRBV5-3 and TRBJ2-5, with TRBD2 matching over 7 bases. Being an ORF, TRBV5-3 has a function that is uncertain. The CDR3 runs to 17 residues. The junction had 20 bases not matched to a gene; V was cut back by 10 bases and J by 2 bases. CDR3 coding DNA: TGTGCCTCCCGGAGTTGTGGAGCGGGAATATTTCAAGAGACCCAGTACTTC. This sequence encodes CASRSCGAGIFQETQYF.

J is TRBJ1-4 and V is TRBV20-1; D not resolved. Germline V gene lookup returns CDR1 DFQATT and CDR2 SNEGSKA (reference sequence). The V gene lost 6 bases and the J gene lost 5 bases, with 4 bases spanning the gap. The CDR3 runs to 10 residues. The CDR3 sequence: CSAENEKLFF. The DNA for the CDR3 is TGCAGTGCCGAGAATGAAAAACTGTTTTTT.

The sample holds a few counts of this clone. V and J are TRBV10-3 and TRBJ1-2; TRBD1 matches at 7 bases. V lost 0 bases, J lost 4 bases, and 8 bases stayed unmatched. The CDR3 is 16 residues long. The germline gives CDR1 ENHRY, CDR2 SYGVKD. The CDR3 loop is CAISESTRGPSYGYTF. Here the CDR3 DNA reads TGTGCCATCAGTGAGTCAACGAGGGGGCCTTCCTATGGCTACACCTTC.

The chain combines TRBV5-1 with TRBJ1-1; 7 nucleotides match TRBD1. J gave up 0 bases and V 4 bases, and 18 bases lay outside the gene matches. Germline V gene data show CDR1 as SGHRS and CDR2 as YFSETQ. The CDR3 length is 19 residues. The DNA for the CDR3 is TGCGCCAGCAGCCTGTATGCCCGGGACAGCTGGGGGATGAACACTGAAGCTTTCTTT. Its protein product is CASSLYARDSWGMNTEAFF.

The V and J genes are TRBV6-6 and TRBJ2-3, with TRBD1 matching over 9 bases. CDR1 is MNHNY and CDR2 is SVGAGI in the germline V gene (reference sequence). The CDR3 sequence is 14 residues long. The V segment lost 9 bases and the J segment 2 bases; nucleotides outside the gene matches: 6. This chain's CDR3 is CASGDRDHTDTQYF. CDR3 DNA: TGTGCCAGTGGGGACAGGGACCACACAGATACGCAGTATTTT.